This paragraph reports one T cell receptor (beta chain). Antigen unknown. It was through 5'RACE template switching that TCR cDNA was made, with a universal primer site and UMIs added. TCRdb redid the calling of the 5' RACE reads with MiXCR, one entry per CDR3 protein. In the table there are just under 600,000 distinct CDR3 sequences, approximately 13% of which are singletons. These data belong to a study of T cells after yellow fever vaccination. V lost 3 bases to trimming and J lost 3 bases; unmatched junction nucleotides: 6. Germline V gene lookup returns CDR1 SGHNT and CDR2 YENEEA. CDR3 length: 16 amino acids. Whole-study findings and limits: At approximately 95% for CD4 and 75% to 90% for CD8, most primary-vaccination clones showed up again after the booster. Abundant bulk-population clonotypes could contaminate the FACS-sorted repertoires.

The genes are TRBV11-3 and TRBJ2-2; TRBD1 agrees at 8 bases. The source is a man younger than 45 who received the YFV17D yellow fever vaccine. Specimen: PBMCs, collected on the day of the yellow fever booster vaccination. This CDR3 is CASSFRGHMDTGELFF. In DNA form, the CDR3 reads TGTGCCAGCAGCTTCAGGGGGCACATGGACACCGGGGAGCTGTTTTTT.